This is a list of T cell receptor beta chains from one sample in a study of T cells after yellow fever vaccination. TCRdb reprocessed the 5' RACE reads via MiXCR and lists one record per CDR3 protein. The sample has a few hundred thousand distinct CDR3 sequences, around 21% seen once. The specimen comprised PBMCs, sampled 15 days after the yellow fever booster vaccination. Receptors originate from a man aged 25-40 years who received the YFV17D yellow fever vaccine. The CDR3 runs from the conserved cysteine through the conserved F or W. A D gene is named only where the DNA matches it firmly. Not every row has a clone size; where given, it reads once, few, many or a size class.

>TRBD1|TRBV2|TRBJ2-7|NA
TGTGCCAGCAGTGAAACGGGACAGGGATCTCTCGAGCAGTACTTC
CASSETGQGSLEQYF
>TRBD2|TRBV15|TRBJ2-6|NA
TGTGCCACCAGCACACCGGGACTACACCCCCCTGGGGCCAACGTCCTGACTTTC
CATSTPGLHPPGANVLTF
>TRBD2|TRBV6-1|TRBJ2-1|NA
TGTGCCAGCAGTGAAGCGCTACTAGCGGGAGGGGATGAGCAGTTCTTC
CASSEALLAGGDEQFF
>TRBD2|TRBV5-6|TRBJ2-7|few
TGTGCCAGTTTACCGAGCGGGAGGTCCGAGCAGTACTTC
CASLPSGRSEQYF
>NA|TRBV7-9|TRBJ2-1|few
TGTGCCAGCAGCGCCTCCCGGGACCATGAGCAGTTCTTC
CASSASRDHEQFF
>NA|TRBV12-3/TRBV12-4|TRBJ2-7|few
TGTGCCAGCAGCCCAGGTCCTTACTACGAGCAGTACTTC
CASSPGPYYEQYF
>NA|TRBV11-3|TRBJ2-3|once
TGTGCCAGCAGCAAGGGACACACCACAGATACGCAGTATTTT
CASSKGHTTDTQYF
>TRBD2|TRBV10-3|TRBJ2-1|NA
TGTGCCATCAGTGACGGTACTAGCGGGAGTTGGCATGAGCAGTTCTTC
CAISDGTSGSWHEQFF
>NA|TRBV2|TRBJ2-2|NA
TGTGCCAGCAGCGAAAAGGCCTACACCGGGGAGCTGTTTTTT
CASSEKAYTGELFF
>NA|TRBV28|TRBJ1-2|few
TGTGCCAGCTCTCCGATGGGGGTCTACTATGGCTACACCTTC
CASSPMGVYYGYTF
>NA|TRBV7-2|TRBJ1-6|few
TGTGCCAGCAGCTCGGGCAGCCCCATGGGGTCACCCCTCCACTTT
CASSSGSPMGSPLHF
>NA|TRBV7-2|TRBJ2-7|NA
TGTGCCAGCAGCGTTAGAATTGGACAGAATTATGAGCAGTACTTC
CASSVRIGQNYEQYF
>NA|TRBV12-3/TRBV12-4|TRBJ2-7|few
TGTGCCAGCAGTTTTGGGGACGCGGGTTACGAGCAGTACTTC
CASSFGDAGYEQYF
>TRBD2|TRBV7-2|TRBJ2-1|NA
TGTGGAAGCGGGAGTACGGGCAATGAGCAGTTCTTC
CGSGSTGNEQFF
>NA|TRBV6-4|TRBJ2-1|many
TGTGCCAGCAGTGACTCAGCGGGCTCCTACAATGAGCAGTTCTTC
CASSDSAGSYNEQFF
>TRBD2|TRBV4-3|TRBJ2-5|NA
TGCGCCAGCAGCCAAGGTCGTGGACTAGCGGGAGTAGAGACCCAGTACTTC
CASSQGRGLAGVETQYF
>TRBD2|TRBV12-3/TRBV12-4|TRBJ2-1|NA
TGTGCCAGCACCCACGCACTGGCGGGAGTTTACAATGAGCAGTTCTTC
CASTHALAGVYNEQFF
>NA|TRBV20-1|TRBJ2-3|NA
TGCAGTGCTAGAGATTGGGGCGGCGTAAACACAGATACGCAGTATTTT
CSARDWGGVNTDTQYF
>TRBD2|TRBV10-3|TRBJ2-7|NA
TGTGCCATCAGTGAGTCCTCACTAGCGGGAGGTAACGAGCAGTACTTC
CAISESSLAGGNEQYF
>NA|TRBV7-2|TRBJ1-4|NA
TGTGCCAGCAGCTTCCGCGGGGTCGATGAAAAACTGTTTTTT
CASSFRGVDEKLFF
>TRBD1|TRBV20-1|TRBJ2-7|NA
TGCAGTGCTAGTTTCCCAGGGGGCTACGAGCAGTACTTC
CSASFPGGYEQYF
>TRBD1|TRBV5-1|TRBJ1-4|NA
TGCGCCAGCTCACCGGGACAGGCCAATGAAAAACTGTTTTTT
CASSPGQANEKLFF
>NA|TRBV28|TRBJ2-1|few
TGTGCCAGCAACTATCGTGCGGGGTTAGAGGAGCAGTTCTTC
CASNYRAGLEEQFF
>TRBD2|TRBV9|TRBJ2-2|few
TGTGCCAGCAGCGCCACTAGCGGGAGAAGGACCGGGGAGCTGTTTTTT
CASSATSGRRTGELFF
>NA|TRBV20-1|TRBJ2-7|NA
TGCAGTGCCCTGCGGGGTAGCGGATACTACGAGCAGTACTTC
CSALRGSGYYEQYF
>NA|TRBV7-2|TRBJ2-3|NA
TGTGCCAGCAGCTGGGCGGGCCCGGGCACAGATACGCAGTATTTT
CASSWAGPGTDTQYF
>NA|TRBV10-1|TRBJ2-3|NA
TGCGCCAGCATGGCAGGGAAAGATACGCAGTATTTT
CASMAGKDTQYF
>TRBD1|TRBV20-1|TRBJ1-1|NA
TGCAGTGCCAAAACAGGGGGGACGAACACTGAAGCTTTCTTT
CSAKTGGTNTEAFF
>NA|TRBV7-9|TRBJ1-1|few
TGTGCCAGCATCTTAGGGGGGAACACTGAAGCTTTCTTT
CASILGGNTEAFF
>NA|TRBV7-8|TRBJ2-7|NA
TGTGCCAGCAGCCGAGGGGCCCTTTTGTCCCGGGAGCAGTACTTC
CASSRGALLSREQYF
>TRBD1|TRBV19|TRBJ1-5|few
TGTGCCAGTAATCCCGGGCCCAGGACAGGTTATAGCAATCAGCCCCAGCATTTT
CASNPGPRTGYSNQPQHF
>NA|TRBV5-1|TRBJ2-3|NA
TGCGCCAGCAGCTTTAGACTAGGGGGAGATACGCAGTATTTT
CASSFRLGGDTQYF
>NA|TRBV10-3|TRBJ2-5|few
TGTGCCATCAGTGAGGGCGTTACTCCAGAGACCCAGTACTTC
CAISEGVTPETQYF
>TRBD1|TRBV12-3/TRBV12-4|TRBJ2-5|NA
TGTGCCAGCAGTATGGACAGGGAAGAGACCCAGTACTTC
CASSMDREETQYF
>NA|TRBV5-1|TRBJ2-7|few
TGCGCCAGCAGCTTGCGACGGGAGCGGGAGCAGTACTTC
CASSLRREREQYF
>TRBD2|TRBV28|TRBJ2-3|few
TGTGCCAGCAGTTTGTTACGACTAGCGGGAGCCACAGATACGCAGTATTTT
CASSLLRLAGATDTQYF
>TRBD1|TRBV20-1|TRBJ2-7|few
TGCAGTGCTAAACGGGACAGGGTCGACGAGCAGTACTTC
CSAKRDRVDEQYF
>TRBD2|TRBV11-2|TRBJ2-5|few
TGTGCCAGCAGCCTTCCCAAAGCGGGAGTGACCCAGTACTTC
CASSLPKAGVTQYF
>NA|TRBV10-1|TRBJ2-3|NA
TGCGCCAGCAGTCTCCTGTGGAGCACAGATACGCAGTATTTT
CASSLLWSTDTQYF
>TRBD1|TRBV5-1|TRBJ2-3|NA
TGCGCCAGCAGCGGAACAGTCGGACAGGGGGCAATCACAGATACGCAGTATTTT
CASSGTVGQGAITDTQYF
>NA|TRBV6-2/TRBV6-3|TRBJ2-3|few
TGTGCCAGCAGTGCACAAAGATCAGATACGCAGTATTTT
CASSAQRSDTQYF
>TRBD1|TRBV7-2|TRBJ1-2|many
TGTGCCAGCAGCTCCCGGACAGGGGGAGACTATGGCTACACCTTC
CASSSRTGGDYGYTF
>TRBD2|TRBV20-1|TRBJ2-7|many
TGCAGTGCCCATTCGCGTAGCGGGAGTCTGTCCTACGAGCAGTACTTC
CSAHSRSGSLSYEQYF
>NA|TRBV28|TRBJ2-2|NA
TGTGCCAGCAGTTTCACCGACACCGGGGAGCTGTTTTTT
CASSFTDTGELFF
>TRBD1|TRBV7-9|TRBJ1-1|NA
TGTGCCAGCAGCCACGACCCGACAGGGGTGAACACTGAAGCTTTCTTT
CASSHDPTGVNTEAFF
>NA|TRBV7-2|TRBJ2-5|few
TGTGCCAGCAGCTTAGCAGTTACCCAGGGACGGGAGACCCAGTACTTC
CASSLAVTQGRETQYF